This T cell receptor beta chain derives from a study of CD8 T cells in ankylosing spondylitis. Overall study findings and caveats: For ankylosing spondylitis blood, a TCR beta motif of several highly homologous variants appeared characteristic. Both synovial fluid and blood in reactive arthritis had previously been reported to carry some motif variants. A CD8+ phenotype characterized the disease-linked clones, which were relatively rare in peripheral blood. Significant enrichment of disease-linked clones was reported in matched ankylosing spondylitis synovial fluid.

In germline, CDR1 is SGHNT, CDR2 YYREEE (reference sequence). V lost 4 bases and J 0 bases, leaving 14 bases between the germline ends. The length of the CDR3 is 16 residues. In its sample, this clonotype was seen a few times. Antigen unknown. In making TCR beta libraries, quantitative 5'-RACE with molecular barcodes was used. From the 5' RACE reads, TCRdb called clonotypes with MiXCR, one entry per CDR3 protein. The table lists 400,000 or so distinct CDR3 sequences, 26% of them singletons. The sequence was collected from a male donor with ankylosing spondylitis. The sequencing input was blood, either unsorted or a sorted T cell fraction (not recorded which). The chain employs TRBV5-4 and TRBJ2-1; the D is unclear. The CDR3 region is CASSVDPQSSYNEQFF. CDR3 DNA: TGTGCCAGCAGCGTGGACCCGCAAAGCTCCTACAATGAGCAGTTCTTC.